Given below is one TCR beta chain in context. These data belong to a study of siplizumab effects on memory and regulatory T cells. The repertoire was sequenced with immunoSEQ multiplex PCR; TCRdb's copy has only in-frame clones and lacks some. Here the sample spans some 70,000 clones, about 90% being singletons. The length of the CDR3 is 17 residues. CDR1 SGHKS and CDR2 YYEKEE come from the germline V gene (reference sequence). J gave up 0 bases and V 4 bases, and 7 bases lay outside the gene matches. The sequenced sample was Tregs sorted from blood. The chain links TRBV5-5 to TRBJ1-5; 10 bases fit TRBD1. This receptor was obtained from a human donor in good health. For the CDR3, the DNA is TGTGCCAGCAGCGCCGGGACAGGGGTCCTTAGCAATCAGCCCCAGCATTTT. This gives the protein CASSAGTGVLSNQPQHF.